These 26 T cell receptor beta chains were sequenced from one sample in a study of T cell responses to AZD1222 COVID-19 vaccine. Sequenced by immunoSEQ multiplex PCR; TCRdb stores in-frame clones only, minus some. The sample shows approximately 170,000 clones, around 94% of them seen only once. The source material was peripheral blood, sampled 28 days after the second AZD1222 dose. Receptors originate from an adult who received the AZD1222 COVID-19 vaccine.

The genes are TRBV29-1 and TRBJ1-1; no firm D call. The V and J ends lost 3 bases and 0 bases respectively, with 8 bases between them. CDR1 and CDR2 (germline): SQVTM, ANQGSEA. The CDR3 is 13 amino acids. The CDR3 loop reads CSVEDRLNTEAFF. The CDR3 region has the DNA TGCAGCGTTGAGGACCGATTGAACACTGAAGCTTTCTTT.

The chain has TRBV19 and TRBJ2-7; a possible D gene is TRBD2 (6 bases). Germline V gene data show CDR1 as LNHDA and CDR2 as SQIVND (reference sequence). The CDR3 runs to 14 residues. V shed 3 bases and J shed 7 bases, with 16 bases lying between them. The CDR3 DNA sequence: TGTGCCAGTAGTATCAAGCTATTGGGAGGTGAGCAGTACTTC. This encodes CASSIKLLGGEQYF.

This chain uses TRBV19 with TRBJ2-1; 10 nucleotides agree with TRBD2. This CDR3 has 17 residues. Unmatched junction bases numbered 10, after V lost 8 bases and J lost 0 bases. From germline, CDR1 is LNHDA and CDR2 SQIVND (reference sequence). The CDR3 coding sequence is TGTGCCAGTGGGAGCCCGGGACTAGCGTCCTCCTACAATGAGCAGTTCTTC. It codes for CASGSPGLASSYNEQFF.

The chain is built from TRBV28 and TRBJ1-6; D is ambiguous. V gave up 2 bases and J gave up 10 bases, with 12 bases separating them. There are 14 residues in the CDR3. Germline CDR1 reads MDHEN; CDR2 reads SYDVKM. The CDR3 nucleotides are TGTGCCAGCAGTTTAAGTGGGGAAGGCTCACCCCTCCACTTT. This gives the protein CASSLSGEGSPLHF. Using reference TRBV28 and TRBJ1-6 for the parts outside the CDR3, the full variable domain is DVKVTQSSRYLVKRTGEKVFLECVQDMDHENMFWYRQDPGLGLRLIYFSYDVKMKEKGDIPEGYSVSREKKERFSLILESASTNQTSMYLCASSLSGEGSPLHFGNGTRLTVT.

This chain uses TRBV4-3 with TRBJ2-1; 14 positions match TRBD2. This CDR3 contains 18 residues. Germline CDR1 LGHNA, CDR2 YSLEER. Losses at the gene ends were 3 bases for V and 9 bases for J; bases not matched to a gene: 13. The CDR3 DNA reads TGCGCCAGCAGCCAGGGTGGACTAGCGGGAGGCCGGAGGGGTGAGCAGTTCTTC. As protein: CASSQGGLAGGRRGEQFF.

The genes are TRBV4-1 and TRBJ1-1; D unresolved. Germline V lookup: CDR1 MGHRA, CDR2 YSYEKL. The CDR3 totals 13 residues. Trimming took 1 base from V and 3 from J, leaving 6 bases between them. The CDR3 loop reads CASSQGVDTEAFF. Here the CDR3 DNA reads TGCGCCAGCAGCCAAGGGGTGGACACTGAAGCTTTCTTT.

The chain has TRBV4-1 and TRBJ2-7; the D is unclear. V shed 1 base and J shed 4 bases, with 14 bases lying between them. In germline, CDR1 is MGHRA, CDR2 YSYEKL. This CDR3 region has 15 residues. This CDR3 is CASSQVGQERYEQYF. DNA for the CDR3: TGCGCCAGCAGCCAAGTCGGGCAGGAACGGTACGAGCAGTACTTC.

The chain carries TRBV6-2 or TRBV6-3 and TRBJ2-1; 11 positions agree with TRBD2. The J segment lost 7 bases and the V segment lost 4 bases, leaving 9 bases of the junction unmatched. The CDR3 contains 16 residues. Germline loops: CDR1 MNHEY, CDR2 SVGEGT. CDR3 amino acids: CASSSLLAGGGNEQFF. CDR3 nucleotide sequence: TGTGCCAGCAGTTCACTCCTAGCGGGAGGAGGTAATGAGCAGTTCTTC.

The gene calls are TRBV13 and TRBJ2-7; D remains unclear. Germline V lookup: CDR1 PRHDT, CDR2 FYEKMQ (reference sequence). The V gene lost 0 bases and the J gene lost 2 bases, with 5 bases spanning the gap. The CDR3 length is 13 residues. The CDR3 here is CASSLGLTYEQYF. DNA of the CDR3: TGTGCCAGCAGCTTAGGACTGACCTACGAGCAGTACTTC.

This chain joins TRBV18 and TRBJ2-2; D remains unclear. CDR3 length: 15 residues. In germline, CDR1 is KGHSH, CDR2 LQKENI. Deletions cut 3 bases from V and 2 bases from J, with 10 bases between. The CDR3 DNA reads TGTGCCAGCTCACCCGCAGTCCCCAACACCGGGGAGCTGTTTTTT. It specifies CASSPAVPNTGELFF.

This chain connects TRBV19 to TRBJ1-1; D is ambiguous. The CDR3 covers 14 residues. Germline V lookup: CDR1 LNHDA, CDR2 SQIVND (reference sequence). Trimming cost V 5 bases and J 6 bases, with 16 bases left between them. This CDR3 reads CASSYVTLKPEAFF. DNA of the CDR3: TGTGCCAGTAGTTATGTGACCCTCAAGCCTGAAGCTTTCTTT.

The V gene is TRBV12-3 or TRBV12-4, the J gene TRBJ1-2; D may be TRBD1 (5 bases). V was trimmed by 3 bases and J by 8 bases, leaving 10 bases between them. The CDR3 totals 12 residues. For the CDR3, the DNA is TGTGCCAGCAGTTTCGCGGGGACCGGCTACACCTTC. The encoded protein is CASSFAGTGYTF.

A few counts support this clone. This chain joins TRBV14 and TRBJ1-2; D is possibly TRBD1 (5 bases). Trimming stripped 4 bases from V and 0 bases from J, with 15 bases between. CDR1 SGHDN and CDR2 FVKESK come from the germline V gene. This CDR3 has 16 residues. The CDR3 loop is CASSPGGGSANYGYTF. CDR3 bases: TGTGCCAGCAGCCCTGGCGGGGGATCGGCTAACTATGGCTACACCTTC.

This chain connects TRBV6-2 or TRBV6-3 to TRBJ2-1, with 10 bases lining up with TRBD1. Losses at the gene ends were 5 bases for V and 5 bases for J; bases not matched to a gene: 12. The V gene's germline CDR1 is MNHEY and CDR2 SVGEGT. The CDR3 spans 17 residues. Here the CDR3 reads CASSPGWGQGRDNEQFF. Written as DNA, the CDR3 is TGTGCCAGCAGTCCAGGATGGGGACAGGGGCGAGACAATGAGCAGTTCTTC.

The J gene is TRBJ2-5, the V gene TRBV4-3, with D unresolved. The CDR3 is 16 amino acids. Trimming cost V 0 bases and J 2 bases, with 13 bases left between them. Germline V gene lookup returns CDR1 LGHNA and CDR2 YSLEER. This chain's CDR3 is CASSQDELLGQETQYF. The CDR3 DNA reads TGCGCCAGCAGCCAAGATGAGCTTCTGGGACAAGAGACCCAGTACTTC.

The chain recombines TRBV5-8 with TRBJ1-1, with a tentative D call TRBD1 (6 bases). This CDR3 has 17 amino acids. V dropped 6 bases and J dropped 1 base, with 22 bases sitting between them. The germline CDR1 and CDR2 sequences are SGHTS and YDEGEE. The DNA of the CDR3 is TGTGCCAGCACTTGGTCCACAGGGCGGCTTAAGAACACTGAAGCTTTCTTT. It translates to CASTWSTGRLKNTEAFF.

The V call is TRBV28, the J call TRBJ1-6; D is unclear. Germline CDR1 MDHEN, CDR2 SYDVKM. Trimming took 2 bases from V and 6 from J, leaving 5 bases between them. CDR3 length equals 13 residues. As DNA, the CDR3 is TGTGCCAGCAGTTTAGTAACTAATTCACCCCTCCACTTT. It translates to CASSLVTNSPLHF.

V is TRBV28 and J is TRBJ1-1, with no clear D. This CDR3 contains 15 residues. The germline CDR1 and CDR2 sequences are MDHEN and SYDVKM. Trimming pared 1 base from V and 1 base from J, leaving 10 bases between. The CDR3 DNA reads TGTGCCAGCAGTTTATTACACAATAGGAACACTGAAGCTTTCTTT. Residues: CASSLLHNRNTEAFF.

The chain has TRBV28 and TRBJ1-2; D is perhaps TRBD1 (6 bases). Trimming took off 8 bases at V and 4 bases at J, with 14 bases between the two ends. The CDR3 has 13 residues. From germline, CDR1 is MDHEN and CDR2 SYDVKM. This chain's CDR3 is CASLGTRVYGYTF. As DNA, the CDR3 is TGTGCCAGCCTCGGGACAAGGGTCTATGGCTACACCTTC.

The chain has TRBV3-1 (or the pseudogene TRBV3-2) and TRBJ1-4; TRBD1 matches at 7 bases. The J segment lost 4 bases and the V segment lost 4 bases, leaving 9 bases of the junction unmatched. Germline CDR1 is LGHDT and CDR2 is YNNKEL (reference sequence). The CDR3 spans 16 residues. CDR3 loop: CASSPGTAPFNEKLFF. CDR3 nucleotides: TGTGCCAGCAGCCCCGGGACAGCGCCGTTTAATGAAAAACTGTTTTTT.

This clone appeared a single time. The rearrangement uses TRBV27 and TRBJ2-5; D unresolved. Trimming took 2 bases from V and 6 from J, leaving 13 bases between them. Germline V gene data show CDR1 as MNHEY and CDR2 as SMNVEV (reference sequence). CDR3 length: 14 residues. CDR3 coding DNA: TGTGCCAGCAGTTTAGGGCCGGCCTCTCAGACCCAGTACTTC. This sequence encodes CASSLGPASQTQYF.

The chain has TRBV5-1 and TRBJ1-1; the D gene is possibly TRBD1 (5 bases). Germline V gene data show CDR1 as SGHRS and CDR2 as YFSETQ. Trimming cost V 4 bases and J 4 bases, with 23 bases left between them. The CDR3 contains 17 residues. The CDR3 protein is CASSPSSGPTGGTEAFF. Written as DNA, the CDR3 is TGCGCCAGCAGCCCCTCGAGCGGCCCCACTGGGGGCACTGAAGCTTTCTTT.

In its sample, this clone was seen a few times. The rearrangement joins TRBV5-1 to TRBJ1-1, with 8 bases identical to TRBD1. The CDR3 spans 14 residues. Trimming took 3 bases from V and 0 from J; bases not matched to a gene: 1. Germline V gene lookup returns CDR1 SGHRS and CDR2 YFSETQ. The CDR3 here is CASSWTGMNTEAFF. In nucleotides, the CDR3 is TGCGCCAGCAGCTGGACAGGGATGAACACTGAAGCTTTCTTT. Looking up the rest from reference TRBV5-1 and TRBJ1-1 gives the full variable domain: KAGVTQTPRYLIKTRGQQVTLSCSPISGHRSVSWYQQTPGQGLQFLFEYFSETQRNKGNFPGRFSGRQFSNSRSEMNVSTLELGDSALYLCASSWTGMNTEAFFGQGTRLTVV.

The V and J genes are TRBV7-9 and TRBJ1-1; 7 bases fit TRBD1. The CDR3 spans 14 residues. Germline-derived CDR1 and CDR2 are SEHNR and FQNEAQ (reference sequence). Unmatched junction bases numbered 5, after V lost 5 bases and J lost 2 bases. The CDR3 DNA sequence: TGTGCCAGCAGCCCTAGGGACAGTAACACTGAAGCTTTCTTT. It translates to CASSPRDSNTEAFF.

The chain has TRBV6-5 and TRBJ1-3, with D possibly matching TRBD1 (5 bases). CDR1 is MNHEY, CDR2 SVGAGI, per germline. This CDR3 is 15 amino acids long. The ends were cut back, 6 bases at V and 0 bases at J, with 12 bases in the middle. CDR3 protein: CASRTGTFSGNTIYF. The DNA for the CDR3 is TGTGCCAGCAGAACCGGGACCTTCTCTGGAAACACCATATATTTT.

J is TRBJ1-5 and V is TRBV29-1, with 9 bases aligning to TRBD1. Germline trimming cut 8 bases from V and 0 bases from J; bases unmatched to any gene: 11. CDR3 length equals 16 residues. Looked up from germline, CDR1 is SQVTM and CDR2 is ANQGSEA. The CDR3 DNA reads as TGCAGCTCCCTCGGGACAGGGCTTTATAGCAATCAGCCCCAGCATTTT. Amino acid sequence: CSSLGTGLYSNQPQHF.